This passage covers 11 T cell receptor beta chains from one sample sequenced in a study of Graves' ophthalmopathy and Graves' hyperthyroidism. RNA served as the template for amplifying TCR beta CDR3 regions. First-round RT-PCR used HTBI primers; second-round multiplex PCR followed. TCRdb reprocessed the multiplex PCR reads with MiXCR, giving one entry per CDR3 protein. The sample lists hundreds of thousands of distinct CDR3 sequences; 21% were seen once. What was sequenced was peripheral blood. Receptors originate from a young woman with stable Graves' hyperthyroidism.

This clonotype has only a few counts. This chain connects TRBV6-1 to TRBJ2-7, with 9 bases fitting TRBD1. The J segment lost 4 bases and the V segment lost 6 bases, leaving 7 bases of the junction unmatched. Germline assignment: CDR1 MNHNS and CDR2 SASEGT. The CDR3 consists of 14 residues. CDR3 region: CASRPGQGGYEQYF. In DNA, the CDR3 is TGTGCCAGCAGGCCGGGACAGGGAGGGTACGAGCAGTACTTC.

This clonotype was seen only once. The chain combines TRBV28 with TRBJ2-5; TRBD1 is a possible D gene (5 bases). The V and J ends lost 5 bases and 0 bases respectively, with 13 bases between them. Germline V gene lookup returns CDR1 MDHEN and CDR2 SYDVKM. The CDR3 spans 15 residues. CDR3 coding DNA: TGTGCCAGCAGTGCCCCGACAGAGTACCAAGAGACCCAGTACTTC. Translating gives CASSAPTEYQETQYF. The whole variable domain, remainder taken from reference TRBV28 and TRBJ2-5, is DVKVTQSSRYLVKRTGEKVFLECVQDMDHENMFWYRQDPGLGLRLIYFSYDVKMKEKGDIPEGYSVSREKKERFSLILESASTNQTSMYLCASSAPTEYQETQYFGPGTRLLVL.

This clonotype was observed at least ten times. This chain connects TRBV7-2 to TRBJ1-1; D is unclear. Germline values: CDR1 SGHTA, CDR2 FQGNSA. The V end lost 5 bases, the J end lost 1 base, and 8 bases lay between the germline ends. This CDR3 is built from 13 residues. The CDR3 sequence is CASSRWWNTEAFF. The CDR3 nucleotides are TGTGCCAGCAGCCGATGGTGGAACACTGAAGCTTTCTTT.

This clonotype showed up many times. V and J are TRBV6-1 and TRBJ1-1; 9 positions match TRBD1. The V and J ends lost 10 bases and 2 bases, in that order; junction bases with no gene match: 5. CDR1 is MNHNS, CDR2 SASEGT, per germline. The CDR3 has 13 amino acids. DNA of the CDR3: TGTGCCACCCGGGACAGGGCAAACACTGAAGCTTTCTTT. It encodes CATRDRANTEAFF.

This clonotype has ten or more counts. The rearrangement joins TRBV4-3 to TRBJ1-3, with D maybe TRBD1 (5 bases). Deletions cut 0 bases from V and 6 bases from J, with 12 bases between. The CDR3 is 15 residues long. CDR1 is LGHNA and CDR2 is YSLEER in the germline V gene. In nucleotides, the CDR3 is TGCGCCAGCAGCCAAGATCCAGGGATAGTAAACACCATATATTTT. It is translated as CASSQDPGIVNTIYF.

This clonotype was seen at least ten times. The CDR3 DNA is TGTGCCAGCAGCACCACTAGCGGGAGGGCCGAGACCGGGGAGCTGTTTTTT. Translation gives CASSTTSGRAETGELFF. V and J are TRBV13 and TRBJ2-2; 13 bases line up with TRBD2. V dropped 5 bases and J dropped 5; count of bases not matched to a gene: 8. This CDR3 has 17 amino acids. CDR1 PRHDT and CDR2 FYEKMQ come from the germline V gene (reference sequence).

The sample holds many counts of this clonotype. This chain joins TRBV28 and TRBJ2-4; D unresolved. Germline CDR1 reads MDHEN; CDR2 reads SYDVKM. Trimming left V 2 bases short and J 1 base short, with 6 bases between. This CDR3 is 14 amino acids long. As DNA, the CDR3 is TGTGCCAGCAGTTTAAGGGTGGCCAAAAACATTCAGTACTTC. Translating it yields CASSLRVAKNIQYF.

This clonotype was detected ten times or more. The rearrangement uses TRBV20-1 and TRBJ1-2, with D unresolved. The V end lost 4 bases, the J end lost 2 bases, and 14 bases lay between the germline ends. Germline V gene lookup returns CDR1 DFQATT and CDR2 SNEGSKA (reference sequence). The CDR3 runs 14 residues. The CDR3 protein is CSAMDHSRNYGYTF. The CDR3 nucleotides are TGCAGTGCTATGGATCACAGTAGGAACTATGGCTACACCTTC.

This chain links TRBV11-3 with TRBJ1-3; TRBD1 is a possible D gene (6 bases). The CDR3 length is 14 residues. The V and J ends lost 2 bases and 4 bases respectively, with 9 bases between them. Germline loops: CDR1 SGHNT, CDR2 YENEEA. The CDR3: CASSLRTEGNTIYF. For the CDR3, the DNA is TGTGCCAGCAGCTTAAGGACAGAAGGAAACACCATATATTTT. The whole variable domain, remainder taken from reference TRBV11-3 and TRBJ1-3, is EAGVVQSPRYKIIEKKQPVAFWCNPISGHNTLYWYLQNLGQGPELLIRYENEEAVDDSQLPKDRFSAERLKGVDSTLKIQPAELGDSAVYLCASSLRTEGNTIYFGEGSWLTVV.

The chain links TRBV7-2 to TRBJ2-7; D unresolved. CDR3 size: 13 residues. The V and J ends lost 4 bases and 5 bases respectively, with 12 bases between them. Germline V gene data show CDR1 as SGHTA and CDR2 as FQGNSA. The chain's CDR3 is CASSWVRSNEQYF. The DNA for the CDR3 is TGTGCCAGCAGCTGGGTTAGGAGTAACGAGCAGTACTTC.

This clonotype was observed at least ten times. V is TRBV20-1 and J is TRBJ2-7; tentatively, D is TRBD1 (6 bases). V was cut by 4 bases and J by 4 bases, with 14 bases left in between. The CDR3 runs to 13 residues. CDR1 and CDR2 (germline): DFQATT, SNEGSKA (reference sequence). Written as DNA, the CDR3 is TGCAGTGCTACTCGGCCCCAGGGGTACGAGCAGTACTTC. Amino acid sequence: CSATRPQGYEQYF.